These 15 T cell receptor beta chains were sequenced from one sample in a study of cytomegalovirus exposure and HLA in healthy donors. PCR primers comprised 60 Vbeta and 13 Jbeta primers. This table comes from immunoSEQ multiplex PCR, and its TCRdb copy is limited to in-frame clones, with some not included. The profile covers some 150,000 clones, with approximately 82% appearing a single time and under 8% taken by the ten largest. Sequenced input: PBMCs. All receptors come from a woman in her 50s in good health and CMV-seropositive.

This clone was found a few times. The chain carries TRBV2 and TRBJ1-2, with D possibly being TRBD1 (6 bases). The germline V gene encodes CDR1 SNHLY and CDR2 FYNNEI. The CDR3 contains 12 residues. The ends were cut back, 4 bases at V and 6 bases at J, with 9 bases in the middle. CDR3 coding DNA: TGTGCCAGCAGTGGGACAGCTAATGGCTACACCTTC. The encoded protein is CASSGTANGYTF.

J is TRBJ2-3 and V is TRBV19; unclear D gene. The CDR3 runs 13 residues. Germline loops: CDR1 LNHDA, CDR2 SQIVND (reference sequence). Trimming pared 6 bases from V and 0 bases from J, leaving 7 bases between. The CDR3 loop reads CASSQFSTDTQYF. CDR3 nucleotide sequence: TGTGCCAGTAGCCAATTTAGCACAGATACGCAGTATTTT.

This chain connects TRBV5-1 to TRBJ2-1; possibly TRBD2 for D (7 bases). The V end lost 6 bases, the J end lost 4 bases, and 14 bases lay between the germline ends. This CDR3 has 14 residues. The germline V gene has CDR1 SGHRS and CDR2 YFSETQ. The CDR3 is CASTKGGGYNEQFF. Written as DNA, the CDR3 is TGCGCCAGCACGAAGGGGGGGGGTTACAATGAGCAGTTCTTC.

This clone was observed a few times. V and J are TRBV6-5 and TRBJ2-7; no clear D. Germline assignment: CDR1 MNHEY and CDR2 SVGAGI. This CDR3 contains 11 residues. Deletions cut 5 bases from V and 4 bases from J, with 6 bases between. The CDR3 is CASSEAYEQYF. DNA for the CDR3: TGTGCCAGCAGTGAAGCGTACGAGCAGTACTTC.

The CDR3, as DNA: TGTGCCAGCAGGGAGGGACAGGGAAATTCACCCCTCCACTTT. This translates into CASREGQGNSPLHF. The J gene is TRBJ1-6, the V gene TRBV2, with 9 bases identical to TRBD1. In germline, CDR1 is SNHLY, CDR2 FYNNEI. The CDR3 covers 14 residues. Germline trimming cut 6 bases from V and 7 bases from J; bases unmatched to any gene: 4.

The chain recombines TRBV5-1 with TRBJ1-1; 9 bases map to TRBD1. The length of the CDR3 is 15 residues. J was trimmed by 5 bases and V by 3 bases; bases with no gene match: 8. The V gene's germline CDR1 is SGHRS and CDR2 YFSETQ. CDR3 region: CASSSGTGGGTEAFF. Here the CDR3 DNA reads TGCGCCAGCAGCTCGGGTACAGGGGGCGGGACTGAAGCTTTCTTT. The full variable domain, completed using reference TRBV5-1 and TRBJ1-1, is KAGVTQTPRYLIKTRGQQVTLSCSPISGHRSVSWYQQTPGQGLQFLFEYFSETQRNKGNFPGRFSGRQFSNSRSEMNVSTLELGDSALYLCASSSGTGGGTEAFFGQGTRLTVV.

This clone has only one observation. The J gene is TRBJ2-4, the V gene TRBV6-5; a possible D gene is TRBD1 (5 bases). CDR1 and CDR2 from the germline V gene are MNHEY and SVGAGI. The CDR3 is made up of 15 amino acids. Trimming removed 7 bases at V and 0 bases at J, with 13 bases between. The CDR3 region is CASIRGLLAKNIQYF. The CDR3 DNA reads as TGTGCCAGCATTAGGGGTTTACTAGCCAAAAACATTCAGTACTTC.

The chain uses TRBV10-3 and TRBJ1-6; D remains unclear. CDR3 length equals 13 residues. V was cut by 3 bases and J by 10 bases, with 10 bases left in between. CDR1 and CDR2 (germline): ENHRY, SYGVKD. The CDR3 DNA reads TGTGCCATCAGTGAAGAGGTTCAGTCACCCCTCCACTTT. It translates to CAISEEVQSPLHF.

This sequence joins TRBV4-3 and TRBJ1-2, with a tentative D call TRBD1 (5 bases). The CDR3 length is 12 residues. The V gene's germline CDR1 is LGHNA and CDR2 YSLEER. Trimming left V 3 bases short and J 8 bases short, with 10 bases between. The CDR3 DNA reads TGCGCCAGCAGCCACGGAGGGACCGGCTACACCTTC. The encoded protein is CASSHGGTGYTF.

The J gene is TRBJ1-1, the V gene TRBV28; D ambiguous. This CDR3 contains 11 residues. Germline V gene sequence: CDR1 MDHEN, CDR2 SYDVKM. The germline V and J ends were trimmed by 6 bases and 10 bases, with 12 bases remaining between them. The CDR3 DNA follows: TGTGCCAGCAGCTACCCTCGGGGAGCTTTCTTT. Amino acid sequence: CASSYPRGAFF.

The chain employs TRBV27 and TRBJ2-3, with 7 bases aligning to TRBD2. The CDR3 has 15 residues. J gave up 4 bases and V 3 bases, and 7 bases lay outside the gene matches. Germline assignment: CDR1 MNHEY and CDR2 SMNVEV (reference sequence). The CDR3 spells CASSFRVTSADTQYF. The CDR3 nucleotides read TGTGCCAGCAGTTTCCGTGTTACTAGCGCAGATACGCAGTATTTT.

The V and J genes are TRBV18 and TRBJ1-4, with 10 bases matching TRBD1. J lost 5 bases, V lost 3 bases, and 3 bases had no gene match. CDR1 is KGHSH, CDR2 LQKENI, per germline. The CDR3 runs 15 residues. The CDR3 DNA follows: TGTGCCAGCTCACCCGGGACAGGGGTGAATGAAAAACTGTTTTTT. Residues: CASSPGTGVNEKLFF.

The chain uses TRBV2 and TRBJ2-1; TRBD2 matches at 9 bases. This CDR3 comprises 15 residues. Trimming took 2 bases from V and 6 from J; bases not matched to a gene: 5. Germline V lookup: CDR1 SNHLY, CDR2 FYNNEI. The CDR3 loop is CASSEPRGGANEQFF. CDR3 in DNA: TGTGCCAGCAGTGAACCGCGCGGGGGGGCCAATGAGCAGTTCTTC.

A remark on this clone: A read error may produce the germline difference seen at one junction end. The chain couples TRBV7-7 to TRBJ2-2; possible D gene TRBD1, 5 bases. Germline V gene sequence: CDR1 SSHAT, CDR2 FNYEAQ (reference sequence). This CDR3 is 14 amino acids long. This CDR3 reads CASSLGQGSGELFF. In DNA, the CDR3 is TGTGCTAGCAGCTTAGGCCAGGGCTCCGGGGAGCTGTTTTTT.

This clone was seen once. This sequence joins TRBV4-1 and TRBJ1-5, with 11 bases fitting TRBD1. Trimming cost V 4 bases and J 6 bases; bases outside gene matches: 2. The CDR3 is 14 residues long. CDR1 is MGHRA and CDR2 is YSYEKL in the germline V gene. The CDR3 region is CASSRGQGAQPQHF. CDR3 nucleotides: TGCGCCAGCAGCCGAGGACAGGGGGCTCAGCCCCAGCATTTT.